These 31 T cell receptor beta chains were all obtained from the same sample, sequenced in a study of control samples from healthy donors and cancer patients. The protocol was immunoSEQ multiplex PCR, while the TCRdb copy is restricted to in-frame clones and leaves out a portion. The sample holds 100,000 to 150,000 clones, around nine tenths seen once. The sample taken for sequencing was PBMCs. These receptors came from a man over 45 with head and neck cancer.

The chain combines TRBV28 with TRBJ2-7; possibly TRBD2 for D (5 bases). The CDR3 loop spans 15 amino acids. Between the trimmed V and J ends, which lost 5 bases and 6 bases, there was a span of 20 bases. Germline V gene lookup returns CDR1 MDHEN and CDR2 SYDVKM. CDR3 protein: CASSQPGSDRGEQYF. CDR3 sequence (DNA): TGTGCCAGCAGTCAACCAGGTAGCGACCGAGGCGAGCAGTACTTC.

This chain uses TRBV5-6 with TRBJ1-4, with unresolved D. This CDR3 is 16 amino acids long. The germline V gene has CDR1 SGHDT and CDR2 YYEEEE. Trimming shortened V by 1 base and J by 7 bases, and 17 bases separated the two germline ends. CDR3 in amino acids: CASSLRAHPRGEKLFF. The CDR3 nucleotides are TGTGCCAGCAGCTTGAGAGCACACCCGCGCGGTGAAAAACTGTTTTTT.

The chain joins TRBV5-1 to TRBJ1-6, with D perhaps matching TRBD1 (5 bases). Germline CDR1 SGHRS, CDR2 YFSETQ. This CDR3 region has 15 residues. The V and J ends lost 7 bases and 8 bases respectively, with 19 bases between them. The CDR3 loop reads CASGPNRGVYSPLHF. The CDR3 DNA is TGCGCCAGCGGTCCGAACCGGGGCGTTTATTCACCCCTCCACTTT.

The J gene is TRBJ2-7, the V gene TRBV7-9, with D hard to call. Per the germline V gene, CDR1 is SEHNR and CDR2 is FQNEAQ (reference sequence). The CDR3 runs to 12 residues. Trimming removed 6 bases from V and 6 bases from J, with 12 bases in between. CDR3 sequence (DNA): TGTGCCAGCAGTCGAGTCGGCGGCGAGCAGTACTTC. Translation gives CASSRVGGEQYF. The full variable domain, in which reference TRBV7-9 and TRBJ2-7 provide the parts outside the CDR3, is DTGVSQNPRHKITKRGQNVTFRCDPISEHNRLYWYRQTLGQGPEFLTYFQNEAQLEKSRLLSDRFSAERPKGSFSTLEIQRTEQGDSAMYLCASSRVGGEQYFGPGTRLTVT.

The chain joins TRBV9 to TRBJ1-1; D gene ambiguous. V lost 4 bases and J 5 bases, leaving 12 bases between the germline ends. Germline CDR1 SGDLS, CDR2 YYNGEE. The CDR3 spans 13 residues. The CDR3 is CASSSGEGTEAFF. CDR3 nucleotides: TGTGCCAGCAGCTCTGGAGAAGGGACTGAAGCTTTCTTT.

The V call is TRBV4-1, the J call TRBJ2-5, with TRBD1 matching 7 bases. Looked up from germline, CDR1 is MGHRA and CDR2 is YSYEKL. The CDR3 runs to 15 residues. The junction had 4 bases not matched to a gene; V was cut back by 2 bases and J by 1 base. CDR3 loop: CASSQRAGGQETQYF. The CDR3 DNA follows: TGCGCCAGCAGCCAAAGGGCAGGGGGCCAAGAGACCCAGTACTTC.

The genes are TRBV19 and TRBJ2-3; D is perhaps TRBD1 or TRBD2 (6 bases each). Germline CDR1 is LNHDA and CDR2 is SQIVND (reference sequence). The CDR3 is made up of 16 amino acids. V was cut by 5 bases and J by 3 bases, with 18 bases left in between. CDR3 loop: CASSEGGQPMTDTQYF. CDR3 nucleotides: TGTGCCAGTAGTGAGGGGGGCCAGCCTATGACAGATACGCAGTATTTT.

The chain joins TRBV5-4 to TRBJ1-1, with D uncertain. Trimming pared 2 bases from V and 1 base from J, leaving 12 bases between. Germline V lookup: CDR1 SGHNT, CDR2 YYREEE (reference sequence). The CDR3 is 15 residues long. Here the CDR3 reads CASSFNTGQNTEAFF. CDR3 coding DNA: TGTGCCAGCAGCTTTAATACGGGCCAGAACACTGAAGCTTTCTTT.

J is TRBJ2-2 and V is TRBV6-5, with D possibly being TRBD1 (5 bases). CDR3 length: 15 amino acids. V dropped 6 bases and J dropped 4 bases, with 15 bases sitting between them. Germline V lookup: CDR1 MNHEY, CDR2 SVGAGI. The DNA of the CDR3 is TGTGCCAGCAGCTCTTCGGTTGGGGCCACCGGGGAGCTGTTTTTT. It is translated as CASSSSVGATGELFF.

The chain is built from TRBV28 and TRBJ2-7; TRBD1 might be the D (5 bases). The CDR3 runs 13 residues. The V end was cut by 4 bases, the J end by 2 bases, with 9 bases between. The germline CDR1 and CDR2 sequences are MDHEN and SYDVKM. CDR3 in amino acids: CASSWGGTYEQYF. The DNA for the CDR3 is TGTGCCAGCAGTTGGGGCGGAACCTACGAGCAGTACTTC.

The gene calls are TRBV11-2 and TRBJ1-1, with D maybe TRBD1 (5 bases). This CDR3 is built from 16 residues. Germline assignment: CDR1 SGHAT and CDR2 FQNNGV. Trimming cost V 4 bases and J 11 bases, with 26 bases left between them. In DNA, the CDR3 is TGTGCCAGCAGCTCCTTAGTGGGGGGTAGGTGGGGCGAGGCTTTCTTT. This translates into CASSSLVGGRWGEAFF. The variable domain in full, with the rest retrieved from reference TRBV11-2 and TRBJ1-1, is EAGVAQSPRYKIIEKRQSVAFWCNPISGHATLYWYQQILGQGPKLLIQFQNNGVVDDSQLPKDRFSAERLKGVDSTLKIQPAKLEDSAVYLCASSSLVGGRWGEAFFGQGTRLTVV.

V and J are TRBV6-5 and TRBJ1-6; 8 bases map to TRBD1. V gave up 6 bases and J gave up 8 bases; unmatched junction bases: 9. The V gene's germline CDR1 is MNHEY and CDR2 SVGAGI. The CDR3 has 15 residues. This chain's CDR3 is CASRPIMTGDSPLHF. CDR3 bases: TGTGCCAGCAGACCTATAATGACAGGGGATTCACCCCTCCACTTT.

The V call is TRBV27, the J call TRBJ2-1; tentative D call: TRBD2 (7 bases). CDR3 size: 15 residues. Germline loops: CDR1 MNHEY, CDR2 SMNVEV (reference sequence). Trimming removed 8 bases from V and 6 bases from J, with 20 bases in between. The CDR3 coding sequence is TGTGCCAGCGATTACACCCGAGGGGGGGTCAATGAGCAGTTCTTC. This translates into CASDYTRGGVNEQFF.

CDR3 sequence: CASSFGQGTSPLHF. In DNA form, the CDR3 reads TGTGCCAGCAGCTTCGGGCAGGGAACTTCACCCCTCCACTTT. The chain combines TRBV7-6 with TRBJ1-6; possible D gene TRBD1, 5 bases. The CDR3 runs 14 residues. With 3 bases removed from V and 9 bases from J, the gap between germline ends came to 12 bases. CDR1 is SGHVS and CDR2 is FNYEAQ in the germline V gene.

The gene calls are TRBV5-1 and TRBJ2-5, with 9 bases aligning to TRBD1. The CDR3 has 15 amino acids. Germline V gene data show CDR1 as SGHRS and CDR2 as YFSETQ. Trimming removed 4 bases from V and 1 base from J; junction bases left unmatched: 5. This chain's CDR3 is CASSPAGQGQETQYF. The CDR3 DNA reads TGCGCCAGCAGCCCAGCGGGACAGGGCCAAGAGACCCAGTACTTC.

The rearrangement uses TRBV3-1 (or the pseudogene TRBV3-2) and TRBJ2-2; no reliable D call. The CDR3 has 13 residues. V was clipped by 2 bases and J by 5 bases, with 6 bases between them. Germline V CDR1 and CDR2: LGHDT, YNNKEL (reference sequence). CDR3 residues: CASSQLGTGELFF. CDR3 DNA sequence: TGTGCCAGCAGCCAATTGGGAACCGGGGAGCTGTTTTTT.

V and J are TRBV29-1 and TRBJ2-1; perhaps D is TRBD1 or TRBD2 (6 bases each). This CDR3 region has 13 residues. V shed 6 bases and J shed 8 bases, with 17 bases lying between them. Germline values: CDR1 SQVTM, CDR2 ANQGSEA. The CDR3 DNA sequence: TGCAGCGTGATAGGGGGGAGTTACTATGAGCAGTTCTTC. It codes for CSVIGGSYYEQFF.

V is TRBV18 and J is TRBJ1-2, with 7 bases that match TRBD1. With V trimmed by 0 bases and J by 4 bases, 5 bases remained unmatched. This CDR3 spans 15 amino acids. Per the germline V gene, CDR1 is KGHSH and CDR2 is LQKENI. In DNA, the CDR3 is TGTGCCAGCTCACCACCGGGACAGTCCTTCTATGGCTACACCTTC. Protein: CASSPPGQSFYGYTF. The full variable domain, in which reference TRBV18 and TRBJ1-2 provide the parts outside the CDR3, is NAGVMQNPRHLVRRRGQEARLRCSPMKGHSHVYWYRQLPEEGLKFMVYLQKENIIDESGMPKERFSAEFPKEGPSILRIQQVVRGDSAAYFCASSPPGQSFYGYTFGSGTRLTVV.

This chain joins TRBV29-1 and TRBJ2-6; D gene uncertain. CDR1 SQVTM and CDR2 ANQGSEA come from the germline V gene. Deletions cut 4 bases from V and 0 bases from J, with 4 bases between. The CDR3 covers 13 residues. This chain's CDR3 is CSVAPSGANVLTF. The CDR3 nucleotides read TGCAGCGTTGCTCCCTCTGGGGCCAACGTCCTGACTTTC.

V and J are TRBV5-1 and TRBJ2-2; 10 nucleotides align to TRBD1. There are 14 residues in the CDR3. V gave up 5 bases and J gave up 6 bases; unmatched junction bases: 4. Germline CDR1 is SGHRS and CDR2 is YFSETQ. The CDR3 DNA is TGCGCCAGCAGTAGGGACAGGGGCTCCGGGGAGCTGTTTTTT. Translation: CASSRDRGSGELFF.

This rearrangement joins TRBV19 to TRBJ2-7; TRBD2 aligns across 7 bases. Germline V lookup: CDR1 LNHDA, CDR2 SQIVND (reference sequence). With V trimmed by 7 bases and J by 2 bases, 11 bases remained unmatched. The CDR3 runs 15 residues. The DNA of the CDR3 is TGTGCCAGTACGGTGTATGGCGGGGGAACCTACGAGCAGTACTTC. This translates into CASTVYGGGTYEQYF.

The chain uses TRBV18 and TRBJ2-1, with D perhaps TRBD2 (6 bases). This CDR3 region has 15 residues. Trimming took 3 bases from V and 3 from J, leaving 12 bases between them. CDR1 and CDR2 from the germline V gene are KGHSH and LQKENI. The CDR3 nucleotides are TGTGCCAGCTCACCTCGAGTCGGGGGCTACAATGAGCAGTTCTTC. Translation gives CASSPRVGGYNEQFF. Supplemented by reference TRBV18 and TRBJ2-1, the full variable domain reads NAGVMQNPRHLVRRRGQEARLRCSPMKGHSHVYWYRQLPEEGLKFMVYLQKENIIDESGMPKERFSAEFPKEGPSILRIQQVVRGDSAAYFCASSPRVGGYNEQFFGPGTRLTVL.

The chain employs TRBV6-1 and TRBJ2-7, with D hard to call. Trimming stripped 1 base from V and 0 bases from J, with 13 bases between. This CDR3 has 16 residues. CDR1 is MNHNS, CDR2 SASEGT, per germline. The CDR3 loop reads CASSEGSPILSYEQYF. CDR3 coding DNA: TGTGCCAGCAGTGAAGGTAGCCCTATACTCTCCTACGAGCAGTACTTC.

V usage is TRBV4-1 and J usage is TRBJ2-7; the match to TRBD2 covers 9 bases. Trimming at V came to 3 bases and at J to 5 bases, leaving 14 bases not matched to a gene. The CDR3 contains 17 residues. Looked up from germline, CDR1 is MGHRA and CDR2 is YSYEKL. The CDR3 DNA sequence: TGCGCCAGCAGCCAGCTAACTAGACAGGGCGGGGGGGACGAGCAGTACTTC. Translated: CASSQLTRQGGGDEQYF.

Worth noting for this clone: At one boundary the junction diverges from the germline segment, which might be a read error. This chain uses TRBV5-4 with TRBJ2-3, with D possibly TRBD2 on 6 matching bases. Germline V gives CDR1 SGHNT, CDR2 YYREEE (reference sequence). The CDR3 length is 16 residues. DNA of the CDR3: TGTGCCAGCAACTTGCGTGTAGCGGAGGGCACAGATACGCAGTATTTT. As protein: CASNLRVAEGTDTQYF.

The chain recombines TRBV6-5 with TRBJ2-7; D gene ambiguous. Germline V gives CDR1 MNHEY, CDR2 SVGAGI. The CDR3 has 15 amino acids. The ends were cut back, 2 bases at V and 0 bases at J, with 11 bases in the middle. The CDR3 region has the DNA TGTGCCAGCAGTTACAGGTCTTCTAGCTCCTACGAGCAGTACTTC. It specifies CASSYRSSSSYEQYF.

The rearrangement uses TRBV6-1 and TRBJ1-2; no clear D. The length of the CDR3 is 11 residues. Between the trimmed V and J ends, which lost 3 bases and 5 bases, there was a span of 4 bases. Germline CDR1 reads MNHNS; CDR2 reads SASEGT. CDR3 bases: TGTGCCAGCAGTGATTCATATGGCTACACCTTC. This gives the protein CASSDSYGYTF.

V gene TRBV11-2 combines with J gene TRBJ2-7; D possibly uses TRBD1 or TRBD2 (5 bases each). V lost 1 base to trimming and J lost 6 bases, with 16 bases between them. CDR3 size: 15 residues. The V gene's germline CDR1 is SGHAT and CDR2 FQNNGV. The CDR3 sequence is CASSLAGMGLSEQYF. In DNA, the CDR3 is TGTGCCAGCAGCTTAGCCGGGATGGGGCTTTCCGAGCAGTACTTC.

The chain carries TRBV6-5 and TRBJ2-1; 8 bases agree with TRBD1. Trimming took 2 bases from V and 9 from J; bases not matched to a gene: 9. Germline V gene sequence: CDR1 MNHEY, CDR2 SVGAGI. CDR3 length: 15 residues. CDR3 DNA: TGTGCCAGCAGTTACCCGCAGGGGGCAGCAGGTGAGCAGTTCTTC. It translates to CASSYPQGAAGEQFF.

V gene TRBV2 combines with J gene TRBJ2-2; 8 bases agree with TRBD2. Germline V lookup: CDR1 SNHLY, CDR2 FYNNEI. The CDR3 loop spans 14 amino acids. V lost 7 bases, J lost 7 bases, and 8 bases stayed unmatched. The CDR3 sequence is CASMSVTSVGELFF. The DNA for the CDR3 is TGTGCCAGCATGTCAGTGACTAGCGTCGGGGAGCTGTTTTTT.

The chain links TRBV4-1 to TRBJ1-2; no definite D call. The CDR3 sequence is 17 residues long. V lost 3 bases and J 5 bases, leaving 22 bases between the germline ends. In germline, CDR1 is MGHRA, CDR2 YSYEKL. The DNA of the CDR3 is TGCGCCAGCAGCCAGGCCGTCCGGGCCCCTGGCTCGTATGGCTACACCTTC. Translated: CASSQAVRAPGSYGYTF.